Below, 26 T cell receptor beta chains from the same sample are listed, as sequenced in a study of cytomegalovirus exposure and HLA in healthy donors. Primers included in the PCR were 60 Vbeta and 13 Jbeta primers. Some clones are missing from TCRdb's copy, which holds only in-frame ones; the method was immunoSEQ multiplex PCR. The sample contains some 97,000 clones, approximately 81% of which appear only once. The specimen was PBMCs. The origin of the receptors is a female donor in good health and CMV-seropositive.

For this clone: At one end, the junction sequence differs from germline, possibly due to a read error. This chain links TRBV6-1 with TRBJ2-6, with D possibly TRBD1 on 5 matching bases. Germline-derived CDR1 and CDR2 are MNHNS and SASEGT. The CDR3 totals 13 residues. The CDR3 DNA sequence: TGTGCCAGCAGTGAATCTGGGGCCAACGGCCTGACTTTC. It specifies CASSESGANGLTF.

This rearrangement joins TRBV4-1 to TRBJ2-7, with 7 bases that match TRBD1. CDR1 and CDR2 from the germline V gene are MGHRA and YSYEKL. There are 14 residues in the CDR3. After removal of 1 base from V and 3 bases from J, the junction contained 3 bases not matched to a gene. The CDR3 nucleotides read TGCGCCAGCAGCCAAGGACAGGGTTTCTACGAGCAGTACTTC. Translated, it gives CASSQGQGFYEQYF.

The chain has TRBV27 and TRBJ2-7, with D hard to call. This CDR3 comprises 14 residues. V dropped 3 bases and J dropped 7 bases, with 16 bases sitting between them. The germline V gene has CDR1 MNHEY and CDR2 SMNVEV (reference sequence). CDR3 nucleotides: TGTGCCAGCAGTTTTTCGGGTACTACGAGGGAGCAGTACTTC. It translates to CASSFSGTTREQYF.

The V and J genes are TRBV5-4 and TRBJ2-7; 9 bases fit TRBD1. Germline CDR1 and CDR2: SGHNT and YYREEE (reference sequence). This CDR3 comprises 15 residues. Trimming took 4 bases from V and 5 from J; bases not matched to a gene: 10. This chain's CDR3 is CASSGSGTGLDEQYF. CDR3 nucleotides: TGTGCCAGCAGCGGGAGCGGGACAGGGCTCGACGAGCAGTACTTC.

The chain is built from TRBV25-1 and TRBJ2-7; D is possibly TRBD1 (6 bases). The V end lost 4 bases, the J end lost 0 bases, and 7 bases lay between the germline ends. CDR3 length: 13 residues. Germline-derived CDR1 and CDR2 are MGHDK and SYGVNS. The CDR3 coding sequence is TGTGCCAGCAGTGGGGGACACTCCTACGAGCAGTACTTC. It is translated as CASSGGHSYEQYF.

For the CDR3, the DNA is TGCGCCAGCAGCTTGACCACTTCCAGCACAGATACGCAGTATTTT. It codes for CASSLTTSSTDTQYF. The J gene is TRBJ2-3, the V gene TRBV5-1; unclear D gene. Trimming removed 1 base at V and 0 bases at J, with 9 bases between. This CDR3 has 15 residues. Germline V gene sequence: CDR1 SGHRS, CDR2 YFSETQ.

The J gene is TRBJ1-2, the V gene TRBV2, with unresolved D. V lost 0 bases and J 11 bases, leaving 7 bases between the germline ends. Germline V CDR1 and CDR2: SNHLY, FYNNEI. This CDR3 region has 11 residues. Written as DNA, the CDR3 is TGTGCCAGCAGTGAAGCGTTCCTATACACCTTC. This encodes CASSEAFLYTF.

This chain joins TRBV6-4 and TRBJ1-2; 7 nucleotides align to TRBD1. CDR3 size: 12 residues. Germline CDR1 MRHNA, CDR2 SNTAGT. V shed 8 bases, J shed 8 bases, and the junction held 8 bases outside the gene matches. DNA for the CDR3: TGTGCCAGCGCCCAGGGGGGCGAGGGCTACACCTTC. This sequence encodes CASAQGGEGYTF.

The gene calls are TRBV2 and TRBJ1-4; no definite D call. The CDR3 loop spans 13 amino acids. Per germline, CDR1 SNHLY and CDR2 FYNNEI. V lost 8 bases to trimming and J lost 4 bases, with 11 bases between them. The CDR3 sequence: CASSGTVNEKLFF. The CDR3, as DNA: TGTGCCAGCTCCGGAACAGTTAATGAAAAACTGTTTTTT.

This clone was observed a handful of times. CDR3: CASSLNWAGANSYEQYF. For the CDR3, the DNA is TGTGCCAGCAGCTTAAATTGGGCGGGAGCTAACTCCTACGAGCAGTACTTC. The rearrangement links TRBV7-8 to TRBJ2-7; 7 positions match TRBD2. The CDR3 covers 17 residues. The J segment lost 0 bases and the V segment lost 2 bases, leaving 10 bases of the junction unmatched. In germline, CDR1 is SGHVS, CDR2 FQNEAQ. Full variable domain (remainder filled in from reference TRBV7-8 and TRBJ2-7): GAGVSQSPRYKVAKRGQDVALRCDPISGHVSLFWYQQALGQGPEFLTYFQNEAQLDKSGLPSDRFFAERPEGSVSTLKIQRTQQEDSAVYLCASSLNWAGANSYEQYFGPGTRLTVT.

This chain connects TRBV4-1 to TRBJ2-7; D uncertain. The V gene's germline CDR1 is MGHRA and CDR2 YSYEKL. The germline V and J ends were trimmed by 4 bases and 4 bases, with 11 bases remaining between them. The CDR3 runs to 13 residues. The DNA for the CDR3 is TGCGCCAGCAGCCCGAGACTCGCTTACGAGCAGTACTTC. Its protein product is CASSPRLAYEQYF.

The CDR3 nucleotides read TGCGCCAGCAGCTCGGAGGGGGCGCGGAAGGTCGGGGAGCTGTTTTTT. Translation: CASSSEGARKVGELFF. The V gene is TRBV5-1, the J gene TRBJ2-2, with a possible D match to TRBD1 (7 bases). The CDR3 contains 16 residues. Germline CDR1 is SGHRS and CDR2 is YFSETQ. V was shortened by 3 bases and J by 7 bases, with 19 bases between the two germline ends.

The V and J genes are TRBV7-6 and TRBJ1-1; no firm D call. The CDR3 is 16 amino acids. With 1 base removed from V and 1 base from J, the gap between germline ends came to 13 bases. CDR1 and CDR2 (germline): SGHVS, FNYEAQ. The CDR3 region is CASSLGVAGRNTEAFF. The CDR3, as DNA: TGTGCCAGCAGCTTAGGGGTGGCAGGCAGGAACACTGAAGCTTTCTTT.

The rearrangement uses TRBV28 and TRBJ2-7, with 14 bases lining up with TRBD2. Germline V CDR1 and CDR2: MDHEN, SYDVKM. Losses at the gene ends were 2 bases for V and 2 bases for J; bases not matched to a gene: 5. The CDR3 spans 17 residues. The CDR3 region is CASSLRTSGGPPYEQYF. For the CDR3, the DNA is TGTGCCAGCAGTTTACGGACTAGCGGGGGGCCACCCTACGAGCAGTACTTC.

The gene calls are TRBV5-1 and TRBJ1-2; 7 nucleotides agree with TRBD1. The V gene end was trimmed by 4 bases and the J gene end by 5 bases; junction bases not matched to a gene: 8. The CDR3 contains 14 residues. Per the germline V gene, CDR1 is SGHRS and CDR2 is YFSETQ. For the CDR3, the DNA is TGCGCCAGCAGCCTCCGGGACAGCGAGTATGGCTACACCTTC. It codes for CASSLRDSEYGYTF.

In this sample, this clone turned up once. This chain uses TRBV7-2 with TRBJ2-3, with D unresolved. Trimming left V 5 bases short and J 4 bases short, with 7 bases between. CDR1 and CDR2 from the germline V gene are SGHTA and FQGNSA. The CDR3 loop spans 12 amino acids. Here the CDR3 DNA reads TGTGCCAGCAGCCCCACATCAGATACGCAGTATTTT. Residues: CASSPTSDTQYF.

The chain couples TRBV19 to TRBJ1-5; D unresolved. The CDR3 is made up of 14 amino acids. V gave up 3 bases and J gave up 3 bases, with 9 bases separating them. The germline V gene encodes CDR1 LNHDA and CDR2 SQIVND (reference sequence). CDR3 sequence (DNA): TGTGCCAGTAGTATGAGTCAGGCCAATCAGCCCCAGCATTTT. Translated: CASSMSQANQPQHF.

The chain uses TRBV2 and TRBJ1-1; 10 nucleotides match TRBD1. The germline gives CDR1 SNHLY, CDR2 FYNNEI. Trimming took 6 bases from V and 4 from J; bases not matched to a gene: 8. The CDR3 runs to 15 residues. DNA for the CDR3: TGTGCCAGCAGCACGACGGGACAGGGGACCACTGAAGCTTTCTTT. Translating gives CASSTTGQGTTEAFF.

The CDR3 DNA sequence: TGTGCCAGCAGTCAATTTAACACTGAAGCTTTCTTT. Amino acids: CASSQFNTEAFF. This chain uses TRBV5-6 with TRBJ1-1; no clear D. V was clipped by 5 bases and J by 2 bases, with 7 bases between them. CDR1 and CDR2 from the germline V gene are SGHDT and YYEEEE. The CDR3 consists of 12 residues.

The CDR3 DNA reads TGTGCCAGCAGCCTCTCCGGGACAGCGATCCAGGGTGGTGGCTACACCTTC. Amino acid sequence: CASSLSGTAIQGGGYTF. This chain uses TRBV7-2 with TRBJ1-2, with 7 bases aligning to TRBD1. This CDR3 comprises 17 residues. Germline trimming cut 5 bases from V and 7 bases from J; bases unmatched to any gene: 19. Germline V gene data show CDR1 as SGHTA and CDR2 as FQGNSA.

The CDR3 DNA sequence: TGTGCCAGCAGAAACGACAGGGGGCTTCAGCCCCAGCATTTT. This codes for CASRNDRGLQPQHF. The chain links TRBV2 to TRBJ1-5, with TRBD1 matching 10 bases. J lost 6 bases, V lost 6 bases, and 5 bases had no gene match. Germline CDR1 is SNHLY and CDR2 is FYNNEI. The CDR3 covers 14 residues.

This clone was seen once. The chain joins TRBV19 to TRBJ1-5; maybe TRBD1 (6 bases). Germline V gives CDR1 LNHDA, CDR2 SQIVND (reference sequence). V was trimmed by 1 base and J by 2 bases, leaving 12 bases between them. This CDR3 comprises 16 residues. The DNA of the CDR3 is TGTGCCAGTAGTATAGGGGGGCAGCCAGGCAATCAGCCCCAGCATTTT. Amino acid sequence: CASSIGGQPGNQPQHF.

The genes are TRBV5-1 and TRBJ2-7, with a weak D call TRBD1 (6 bases). CDR1 SGHRS and CDR2 YFSETQ come from the germline V gene. V dropped 1 base and J dropped 0 bases, with 14 bases sitting between them. The CDR3 is made up of 16 amino acids. The chain's CDR3 is CASSLTGSKSSYEQYF. CDR3 sequence (DNA): TGCGCCAGCAGCTTGACAGGGAGTAAGAGCTCCTACGAGCAGTACTTC.

The chain has TRBV2 and TRBJ2-1, with D unresolved. The CDR3 has 16 residues. Trimming left V 4 bases short and J 0 bases short, with 13 bases between. Germline CDR1 SNHLY, CDR2 FYNNEI. The CDR3: CASSASAASSYNEQFF. Written as DNA, the CDR3 is TGTGCCAGCAGTGCCTCGGCGGCAAGCTCCTACAATGAGCAGTTCTTC.

The chain recombines TRBV5-4 with TRBJ1-4; D call uncertain. Germline CDR1 reads SGHNT; CDR2 reads YYREEE (reference sequence). Trimming removed 4 bases at V and 2 bases at J, with 12 bases between. The CDR3 loop spans 15 amino acids. The CDR3 loop is CASSTYRGTNEKLFF. The CDR3 nucleotides read TGTGCCAGCAGCACCTACAGAGGGACTAATGAAAAACTGTTTTTT.

The chain is built from TRBV5-1 and TRBJ2-1; 7 positions agree with TRBD1. The junction had 8 bases not matched to a gene; V was cut back by 0 bases and J by 8 bases. CDR3 length: 15 residues. Germline V CDR1 and CDR2: SGHRS, YFSETQ. CDR3 loop: CASSLARQGRDEQFF. The CDR3 bases are TGCGCCAGCAGCTTGGCCAGACAGGGCAGGGATGAGCAGTTCTTC. The complete variable domain, with remaining parts taken from reference TRBV5-1 and TRBJ2-1, reads KAGVTQTPRYLIKTRGQQVTLSCSPISGHRSVSWYQQTPGQGLQFLFEYFSETQRNKGNFPGRFSGRQFSNSRSEMNVSTLELGDSALYLCASSLARQGRDEQFFGPGTRLTVL.